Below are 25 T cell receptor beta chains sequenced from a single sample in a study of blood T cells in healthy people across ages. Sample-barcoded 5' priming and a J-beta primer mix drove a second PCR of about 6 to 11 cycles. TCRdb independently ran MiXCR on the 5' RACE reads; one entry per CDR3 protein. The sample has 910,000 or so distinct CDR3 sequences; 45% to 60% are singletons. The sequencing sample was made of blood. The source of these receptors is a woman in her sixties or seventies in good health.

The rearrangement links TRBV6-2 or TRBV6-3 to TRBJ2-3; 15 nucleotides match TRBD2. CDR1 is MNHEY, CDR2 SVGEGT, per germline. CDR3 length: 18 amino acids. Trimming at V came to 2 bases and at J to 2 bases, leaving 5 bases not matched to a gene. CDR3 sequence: CASSYTGTSGRPTDTQYF. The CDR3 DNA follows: TGTGCCAGCAGTTACACCGGGACTAGCGGGAGGCCCACAGATACGCAGTATTTT.

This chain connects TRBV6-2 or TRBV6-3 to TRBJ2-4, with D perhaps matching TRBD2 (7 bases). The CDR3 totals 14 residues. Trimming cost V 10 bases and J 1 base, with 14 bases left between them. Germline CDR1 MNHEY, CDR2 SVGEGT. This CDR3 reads CAKRGGAAKNIQYF. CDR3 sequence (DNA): TGTGCCAAAAGGGGGGGGGCCGCCAAAAACATTCAGTACTTC.

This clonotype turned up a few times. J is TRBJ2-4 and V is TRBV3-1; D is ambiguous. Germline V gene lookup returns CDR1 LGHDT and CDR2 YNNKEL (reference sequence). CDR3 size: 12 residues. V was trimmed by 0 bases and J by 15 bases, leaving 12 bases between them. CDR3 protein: CASSQEGRASYF. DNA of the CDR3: TGTGCCAGCAGCCAAGAGGGCCGAGCGTCGTACTTC.

CDR3 nucleotides: TGTGCCAGCAGTTTTGGTGGACAGGGCAATGAGCAGTTCTTC. Translated, it gives CASSFGGQGNEQFF. V and J are TRBV27 and TRBJ2-1; 8 positions agree with TRBD1. This CDR3 contains 14 residues. The germline V gene encodes CDR1 MNHEY and CDR2 SMNVEV (reference sequence). Trimming took 3 bases from V and 6 from J; bases not matched to a gene: 4.

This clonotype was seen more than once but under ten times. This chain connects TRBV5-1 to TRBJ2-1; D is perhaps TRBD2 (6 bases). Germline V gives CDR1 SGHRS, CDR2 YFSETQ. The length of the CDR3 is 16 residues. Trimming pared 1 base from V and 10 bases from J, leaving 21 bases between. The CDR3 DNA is TGCGCCAGCAGCTTGCAACGCGCCACTCCTCGGGGGGAGCAGTTCTTC. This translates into CASSLQRATPRGEQFF.

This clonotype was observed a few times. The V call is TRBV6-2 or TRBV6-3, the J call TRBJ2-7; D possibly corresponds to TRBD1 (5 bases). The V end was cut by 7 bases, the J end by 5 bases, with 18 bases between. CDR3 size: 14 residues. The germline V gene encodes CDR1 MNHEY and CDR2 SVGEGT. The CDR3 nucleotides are TGTGCCAGCACCCAGGACACCTCCCTTGACGAGCAGTACTTC. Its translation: CASTQDTSLDEQYF.

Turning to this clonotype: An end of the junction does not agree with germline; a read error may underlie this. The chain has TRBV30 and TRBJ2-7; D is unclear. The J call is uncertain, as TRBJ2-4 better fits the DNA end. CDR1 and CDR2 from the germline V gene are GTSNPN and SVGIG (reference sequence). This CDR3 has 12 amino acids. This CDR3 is CPWSVISDIQYF. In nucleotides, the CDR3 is TGTCCCTGGAGTGTTATTTCGGACATTCAGTACTTC.

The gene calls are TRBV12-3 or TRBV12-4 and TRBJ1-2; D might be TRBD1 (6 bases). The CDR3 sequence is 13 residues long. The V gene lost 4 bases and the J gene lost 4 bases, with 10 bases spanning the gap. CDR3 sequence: CASSSGVFYGYTF. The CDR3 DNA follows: TGTGCCAGCAGTTCAGGGGTATTCTATGGCTACACCTTC.

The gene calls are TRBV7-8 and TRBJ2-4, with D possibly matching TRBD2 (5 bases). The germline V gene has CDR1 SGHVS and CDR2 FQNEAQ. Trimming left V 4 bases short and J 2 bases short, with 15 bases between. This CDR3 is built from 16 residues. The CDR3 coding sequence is TGTGCCAGCAGCTCGGAGCGGTGGTCTTCCAAAAACATTCAGTACTTC. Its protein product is CASSSERWSSKNIQYF.

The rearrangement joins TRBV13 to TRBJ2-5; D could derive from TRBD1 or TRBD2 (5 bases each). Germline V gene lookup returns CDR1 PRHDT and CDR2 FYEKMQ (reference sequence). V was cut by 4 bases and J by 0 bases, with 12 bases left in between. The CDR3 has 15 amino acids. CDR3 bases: TGTGCCAGCAGCTCCCCCGGGACGTACCAAGAGACCCAGTACTTC. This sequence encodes CASSSPGTYQETQYF.

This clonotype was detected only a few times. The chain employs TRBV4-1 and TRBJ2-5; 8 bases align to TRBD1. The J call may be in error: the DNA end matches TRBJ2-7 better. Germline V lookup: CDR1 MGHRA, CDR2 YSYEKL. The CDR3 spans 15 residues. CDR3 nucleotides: TGCGCCAGCAGCCGCGGGACAGGTGGTTCGGGCGAGCAGTACTTC. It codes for CASSRGTGGSGEQYF.

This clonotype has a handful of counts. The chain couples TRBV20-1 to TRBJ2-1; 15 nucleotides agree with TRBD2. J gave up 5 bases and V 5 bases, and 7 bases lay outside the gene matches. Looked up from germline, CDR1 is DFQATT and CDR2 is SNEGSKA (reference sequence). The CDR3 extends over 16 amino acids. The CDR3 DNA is TGCAGTGCTTCCGGGACTAGCGGGAGGTATAACAATGAGCAGTTCTTC. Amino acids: CSASGTSGRYNNEQFF.

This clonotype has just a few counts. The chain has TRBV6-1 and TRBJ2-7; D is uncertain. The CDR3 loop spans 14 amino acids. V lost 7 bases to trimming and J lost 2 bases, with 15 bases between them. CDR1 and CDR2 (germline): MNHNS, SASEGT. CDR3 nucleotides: TGTGCCAGCAAACGGACGGCCGAAACCTACGAGCAGTACTTC. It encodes CASKRTAETYEQYF.

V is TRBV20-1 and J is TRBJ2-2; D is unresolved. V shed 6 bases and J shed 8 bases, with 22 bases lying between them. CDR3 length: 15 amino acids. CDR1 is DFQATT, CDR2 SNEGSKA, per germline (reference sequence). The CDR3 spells CSAGDAGRAKGELFF. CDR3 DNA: TGCAGTGCCGGCGATGCAGGACGGGCAAAAGGGGAGCTGTTTTTT.

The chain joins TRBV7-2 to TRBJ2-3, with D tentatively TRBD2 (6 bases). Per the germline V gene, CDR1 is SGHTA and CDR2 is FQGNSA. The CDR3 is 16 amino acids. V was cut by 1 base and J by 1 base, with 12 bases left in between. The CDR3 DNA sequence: TGTGCCAGCAGCTTAGGGCCGGGAGAAGGCACAGATACGCAGTATTTT. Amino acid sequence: CASSLGPGEGTDTQYF.

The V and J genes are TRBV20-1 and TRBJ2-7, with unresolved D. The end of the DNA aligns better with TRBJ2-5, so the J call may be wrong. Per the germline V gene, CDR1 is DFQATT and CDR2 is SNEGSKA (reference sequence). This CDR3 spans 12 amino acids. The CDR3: CSASPLEETQYF. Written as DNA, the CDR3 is TGCAGTGCTTCCCCGCTCGAAGAGACCCAGTACTTC.

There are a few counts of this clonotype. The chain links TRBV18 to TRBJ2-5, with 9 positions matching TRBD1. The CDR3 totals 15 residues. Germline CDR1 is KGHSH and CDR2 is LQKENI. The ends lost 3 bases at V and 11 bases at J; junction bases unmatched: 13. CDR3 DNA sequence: TGTGCCAGCTCACCTGCCGGGACAGGGTTGCAGGAGCAGTACTTC. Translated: CASSPAGTGLQEQYF.

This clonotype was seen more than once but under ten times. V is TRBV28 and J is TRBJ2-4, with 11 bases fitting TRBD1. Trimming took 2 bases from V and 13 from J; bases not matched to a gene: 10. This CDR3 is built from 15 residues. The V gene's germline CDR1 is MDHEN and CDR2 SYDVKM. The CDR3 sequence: CASSLIGTGGDEQYF. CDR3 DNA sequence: TGTGCCAGCAGTTTAATTGGGACAGGGGGGGATGAGCAGTACTTC. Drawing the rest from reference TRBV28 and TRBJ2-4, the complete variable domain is DVKVTQSSRYLVKRTGEKVFLECVQDMDHENMFWYRQDPGLGLRLIYFSYDVKMKEKGDIPEGYSVSREKKERFSLILESASTNQTSMYLCASSLIGTGGDEQYFGAGTRLSVL.

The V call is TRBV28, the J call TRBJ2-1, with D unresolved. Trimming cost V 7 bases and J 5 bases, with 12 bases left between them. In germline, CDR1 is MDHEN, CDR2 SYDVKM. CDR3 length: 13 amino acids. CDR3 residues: CASTLSADNEQFF. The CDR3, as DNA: TGTGCCAGCACCCTCAGCGCGGACAATGAGCAGTTCTTC.

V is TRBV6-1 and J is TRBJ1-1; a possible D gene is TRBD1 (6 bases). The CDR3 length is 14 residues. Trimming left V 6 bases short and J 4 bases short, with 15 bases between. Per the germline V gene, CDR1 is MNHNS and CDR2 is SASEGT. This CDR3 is CASREIIQGTEAFF. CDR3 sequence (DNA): TGTGCCAGCAGGGAGATTATACAGGGCACTGAAGCTTTCTTT.

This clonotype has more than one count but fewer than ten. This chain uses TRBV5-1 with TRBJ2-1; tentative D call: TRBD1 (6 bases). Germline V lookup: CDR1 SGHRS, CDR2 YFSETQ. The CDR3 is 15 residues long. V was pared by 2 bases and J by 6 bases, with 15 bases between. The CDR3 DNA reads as TGCGCCAGCAGCTTAGGGCAGGGGTTAGTCAATGAGCAGTTCTTC. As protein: CASSLGQGLVNEQFF.

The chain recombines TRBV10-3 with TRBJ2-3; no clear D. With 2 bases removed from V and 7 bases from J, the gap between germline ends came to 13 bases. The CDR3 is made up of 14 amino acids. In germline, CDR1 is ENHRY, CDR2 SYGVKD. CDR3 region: CAISEDGRSNTQYF. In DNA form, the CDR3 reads TGTGCCATCAGTGAGGATGGCAGGTCGAATACGCAGTATTTT.

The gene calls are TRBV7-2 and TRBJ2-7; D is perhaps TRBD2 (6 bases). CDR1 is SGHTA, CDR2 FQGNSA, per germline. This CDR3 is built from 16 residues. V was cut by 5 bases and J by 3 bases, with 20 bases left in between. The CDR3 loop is CASSNLLGGVGYEQYF. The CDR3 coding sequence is TGTGCCAGCAGCAATCTGCTGGGGGGAGTGGGCTACGAGCAGTACTTC.

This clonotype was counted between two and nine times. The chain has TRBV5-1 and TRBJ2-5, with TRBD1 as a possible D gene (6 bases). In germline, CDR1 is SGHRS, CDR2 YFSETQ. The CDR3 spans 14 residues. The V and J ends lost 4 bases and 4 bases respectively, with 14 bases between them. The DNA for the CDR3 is TGCGCCAGCAGCCTCAGGTCACAGGGAGAGACCCAGTACTTC. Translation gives CASSLRSQGETQYF. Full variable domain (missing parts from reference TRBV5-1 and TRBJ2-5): KAGVTQTPRYLIKTRGQQVTLSCSPISGHRSVSWYQQTPGQGLQFLFEYFSETQRNKGNFPGRFSGRQFSNSRSEMNVSTLELGDSALYLCASSLRSQGETQYFGPGTRLLVL.

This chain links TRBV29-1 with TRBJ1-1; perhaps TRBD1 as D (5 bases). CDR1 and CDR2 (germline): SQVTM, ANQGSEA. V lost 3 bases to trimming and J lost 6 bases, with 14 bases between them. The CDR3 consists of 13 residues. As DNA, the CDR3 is TGCAGCGTTGAGGGGCTCAAGGTACCTGAAGCTTTCTTT. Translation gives CSVEGLKVPEAFF.